This T cell receptor (beta chain) was observed in a study of blood T cell repertoires in COVID-19. In the authors' methods: Estimated nucleated cell counts came from reference gene primer amplification. Assay used: immunoSEQ multiplex PCR; TCRdb lists only in-frame clones, some missing. V, J and clone size are those of that table, while D and trimming were read from the DNA. The sample contains approximately 290,000 clones, over 75% of which appear only once. This CDR3 has 13 residues. V gave up 7 bases and J gave up 6 bases; unmatched junction bases: 6. CDR1 and CDR2 (germline): SNHLY, FYNNEI. This chain joins TRBV2 and TRBJ2-7, with 10 bases fitting TRBD1. Material for sequencing was peripheral blood. The receptor comes from a woman between 55 and 75 years old with acute or convalescent COVID-19. The CDR3 loop is CASMGQGLLEQYF. CDR3 DNA: TGTGCCAGCATGGGACAGGGGCTCCTCGAGCAGTACTTC.